The present T cell receptor (beta chain) was sequenced within a study of blood T cell repertoires in COVID-19. Study-wide background: In each case, the material was cDNA or gDNA derived from T cells, B-cell-depleted T cells, or PBMCs.

V lost 8 bases to trimming and J lost 7 bases, with 11 bases between them. This CDR3 has 11 residues. CDR1 is MNHEY and CDR2 is SVGAGI in the germline V gene. Measured with immunoSEQ multiplex PCR; TCRdb has only the in-frame clones, and not every one. The table includes about 59,000 clones, about 73% detected once. This clone was seen only a few times. This chain links TRBV6-5 with TRBJ1-2, with D perhaps matching TRBD1 (5 bases). This receptor was taken from a woman between 70 and 85 years old with acute or convalescent COVID-19. Material for sequencing was peripheral blood. Here the CDR3 DNA reads TGTGCCAGCCGGGGGGTTGGTGGCTACACCTTC. Its protein product is CASRGVGGYTF.